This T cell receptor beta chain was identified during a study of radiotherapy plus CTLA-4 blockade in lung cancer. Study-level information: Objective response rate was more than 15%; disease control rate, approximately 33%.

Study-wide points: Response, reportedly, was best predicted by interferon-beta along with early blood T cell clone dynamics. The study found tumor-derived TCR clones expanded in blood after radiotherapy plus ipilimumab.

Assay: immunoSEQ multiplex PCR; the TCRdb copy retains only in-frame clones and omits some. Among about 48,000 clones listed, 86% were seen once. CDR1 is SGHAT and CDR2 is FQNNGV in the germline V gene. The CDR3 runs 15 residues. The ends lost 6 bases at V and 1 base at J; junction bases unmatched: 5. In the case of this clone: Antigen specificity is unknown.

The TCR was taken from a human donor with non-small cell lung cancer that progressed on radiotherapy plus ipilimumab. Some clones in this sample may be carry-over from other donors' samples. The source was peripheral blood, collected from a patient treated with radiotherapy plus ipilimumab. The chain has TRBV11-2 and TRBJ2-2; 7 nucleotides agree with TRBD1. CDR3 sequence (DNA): TGTGCCAGCAGTTACGGGACAGTGAACACCGGGGAGCTGTTTTTT. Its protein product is CASSYGTVNTGELFF.